This is a list of T cell receptor beta chains from one sample in a study of cytomegalovirus exposure and HLA in healthy donors. TCRdb keeps only in-frame clones here, not all; method: immunoSEQ multiplex PCR. The sample has around 150,000 clones, approximately 78% seen once. Sequencing was performed on PBMCs. Receptor source: a woman in her forties or fifties in good health and CMV-seropositive. CDR3s include the opening cysteine and the closing phenylalanine or tryptophan. The D gene is left open where the match is weak. For some rows the clone size is stated as once, few or many, or as a class when expanded; others skip it.

D	J	V	size	CDR3	DNA
NA	TRBJ1-2	TRBV28	once	CASSFSGVYLPNYGYTF	TGTGCCAGCAGTTTTTCAGGCGTGTATTTGCCTAACTATGGCTACACCTTC
NA	TRBJ1-1	TRBV11-3	NA	CASSLIGNTEAFF	TGTGCCAGCAGCTTAATCGGGAACACTGAAGCTTTCTTT
TRBD1	TRBJ1-6	TRBV4-3	NA	CASSPSIRDSNSPLHF	TGCGCCAGCAGTCCTAGTATCCGGGACAGTAATTCACCCCTCCACTTT
NA	TRBJ1-3	TRBV4-2	NA	CASSQVLGNTIYF	TGTGCCAGCAGCCAAGTTCTAGGAAACACCATATATTTT
NA	TRBJ1-5	TRBV28	NA	CASGGVDQPQHF	TGTGCCAGCGGGGGGGTGGATCAGCCCCAGCATTTT
NA	TRBJ2-3	TRBV30	NA	CAWMTGRIPDTQYF	TGTGCCTGGATGACAGGGAGGATTCCAGATACGCAGTATTTT
NA	TRBJ2-7	TRBV5-1	NA	CASSWRGGAADEQYF	TGCGCCAGCAGCTGGAGGGGGGGCGCAGCGGACGAGCAGTACTTC
NA	TRBJ2-5	TRBV2	NA	CASSGMWGVHQETQYF	TGTGCCAGCAGTGGGATGTGGGGGGTGCATCAAGAGACCCAGTACTTC
NA	TRBJ2-7	TRBV30	NA	CAWSRDTYEQYF	TGTGCCTGGAGTCGGGATACCTACGAGCAGTACTTC
TRBD1	TRBJ2-7	TRBV2	NA	CASSEVRGQGAEQYF	TGTGCCAGCAGTGAAGTCAGGGGACAGGGGGCCGAGCAGTACTTC
NA	TRBJ1-2	TRBV7-9	NA	CASSRAGYGYTF	TGTGCCAGCAGCAGGGCGGGCTATGGCTACACCTTC
NA	TRBJ2-7	TRBV30	NA	CAWSVGAGVPEQYF	TGTGCCTGGAGTGTGGGGGCGGGTGTTCCCGAGCAGTACTTC
NA	TRBJ2-4	TRBV15	once	CATSSVRGYGIQYF	TGTGCCACCAGCAGCGTACGGGGGTACGGCATTCAGTACTTC
TRBD1	TRBJ1-2	TRBV15	once	CATSRDPPRQGFNYGYTF	TGTGCCACCAGCAGAGATCCCCCACGACAGGGCTTTAACTATGGCTACACCTTC
TRBD1	TRBJ2-1	TRBV5-1	NA	CASSWGQTNEQFF	TGCGCCAGCAGCTGGGGACAGACTAATGAGCAGTTCTTC
TRBD2	TRBJ2-1	TRBV7-9	NA	CASTQTSGEYNEQFF	TGTGCCAGCACCCAGACTAGCGGGGAGTACAATGAGCAGTTCTTC
NA	TRBJ1-5	TRBV2	NA	CASSPRVSNQPQHF	TGTGCCAGCAGTCCCCGGGTCTCTAATCAGCCCCAGCATTTT
TRBD2	TRBJ2-1	TRBV4-1	once	CASSQAGGISYNEQFF	TGCGCCAGCAGCCAAGCGGGAGGGATCTCCTACAATGAGCAGTTCTTC
NA	TRBJ2-1	TRBV7-2	NA	CASSRGLGTHNEQFF	TGTGCCAGCAGCAGGGGGTTGGGAACACACAATGAGCAGTTCTTC
NA	TRBJ1-2	TRBV19	NA	CASSTTGAGAGGYTF	TGTGCCAGTAGTACCACTGGGGCAGGGGCGGGTGGCTACACCTTC
TRBD1	TRBJ1-1	TRBV7-9	NA	CSSSPSSPGQGVVTEAFF	TGTTCCAGCAGCCCTTCTAGTCCGGGACAGGGAGTGGTAACTGAAGCTTTCTTT
TRBD1	TRBJ1-4	TRBV13	NA	CASSSHGQGLYEKLFF	TGTGCCAGCAGCTCTCACGGACAGGGGCTCTATGAAAAACTGTTTTTT
TRBD1	TRBJ1-4	TRBV28	NA	CASTGQLNEKLFF	TGTGCCAGCACGGGACAGTTAAATGAAAAACTGTTTTTT
NA	TRBJ2-3	TRBV7-3	NA	CASSSPEAGDTQYF	TGTGCCAGCAGCTCCCCCGAGGCGGGAGATACGCAGTATTTT
TRBD1	TRBJ2-6	TRBV7-9	NA	CASSPPGQDSSGANVLTF	TGTGCCAGCAGCCCCCCGGGACAGGATTCCTCTGGGGCCAACGTCCTGACTTTC
NA	TRBJ2-1	TRBV6-5	NA	CASSYQNSYNEQFF	TGTGCCAGCAGTTACCAGAACTCCTACAATGAGCAGTTCTTC
TRBD1	TRBJ1-1	TRBV7-2	NA	CASSLVRRWGDRKAFF	TGTGCCAGCAGCTTAGTAAGACGTTGGGGGGACAGGAAAGCTTTCTTT
NA	TRBJ1-3	TRBV7-9	many	CASSQGAATTIYF	TGTGCCAGCAGTCAAGGGGCCGCCACCACCATATATTTT
NA	TRBJ2-5	TRBV5-1	NA	CASSGGGGETQYF	TGCGCCAGCAGCGGAGGAGGAGGAGAGACCCAGTACTTC
NA	TRBJ1-1	TRBV7-9	NA	CASSLVPGTAEAFF	TGTGCCAGCAGCTTGGTCCCCGGGACTGCCGAAGCTTTCTTT
NA	TRBJ1-1	TRBV28	NA	CASSLATGLGTEAFF	TGTGCCAGCAGTTTGGCAACAGGGTTGGGGACTGAAGCTTTCTTT
NA	TRBJ1-4	TRBV19	NA	CASSPTHAGNEKLFF	TGTGCCAGTAGTCCGACCCACGCGGGAAATGAAAAACTGTTTTTT
TRBD2	TRBJ2-7	TRBV4-2	NA	CASSQGSGSSYEQYF	TGTGCCAGCAGCCAAGGCAGCGGGAGCTCCTACGAGCAGTACTTC
TRBD2	TRBJ2-1	TRBV7-3	once	CASSHSTSGRGNEQFF	TGTGCCAGCAGCCACTCGACTAGCGGGAGAGGCAATGAGCAGTTCTTC
TRBD2	TRBJ2-7	TRBV28	NA	CASSPVAGAHEQYF	TGTGCCAGCAGCCCGGTAGCGGGAGCCCACGAGCAGTACTTC
NA	TRBJ2-1	TRBV5-1	NA	CASSWGGPEGEQFF	TGCGCCAGCAGCTGGGGGGGCCCCGAGGGTGAGCAGTTCTTC
TRBD1	TRBJ2-7	TRBV30	once	CACTVGQGIYEQYF	TGTGCCTGCACTGTAGGACAGGGGATCTACGAGCAGTACTTC
TRBD2	TRBJ2-7	TRBV6-5	NA	CASSAGLAGSYEQYF	TGTGCCAGCAGCGCGGGACTAGCGGGATCCTACGAGCAGTACTTC
TRBD1	TRBJ2-1	TRBV19	NA	CASSLTRQGVKFF	TGTGCCAGTAGTCTGACGAGACAGGGGGTCAAGTTCTTC
NA	TRBJ1-1	TRBV18	NA	CASSPQVDRGTEAFF	TGTGCCAGCTCACCCCAAGTGGACCGGGGCACTGAAGCTTTCTTT
NA	TRBJ2-1	TRBV5-4	NA	CASSMTEGVTYNEQFF	TGTGCCAGCAGCATGACAGAAGGGGTGACCTACAATGAGCAGTTCTTC
TRBD1	TRBJ1-5	TRBV15	NA	CATSTGVGVNQPQHF	TGTGCCACCAGTACAGGGGTAGGGGTCAATCAGCCCCAGCATTTT
TRBD1	TRBJ1-1	TRBV2	NA	CASSVRQGNTEAFF	TGTGCCAGCAGTGTGAGACAGGGGAACACTGAAGCTTTCTTT
TRBD2	TRBJ2-1	TRBV5-8	NA	CASSFGTSGRSEQFF	TGTGCCAGCAGCTTCGGGACTAGCGGGCGAAGTGAGCAGTTCTTC
TRBD1	TRBJ2-2	TRBV6-6	few	CASSYVQGAGELFF	TGTGCCAGCAGTTACGTCCAGGGGGCCGGGGAGCTGTTTTTT
TRBD2	TRBJ2-1	TRBV30	NA	CAWSVRRGDTSEQFF	TGTGCCTGGAGTGTACGGCGGGGGGACACATCAGAGCAGTTCTTC